The 6 T cell receptor beta chains below all came from one sample that was sequenced in a study of sequential checkpoint blockade in melanoma. TCRdb's table, derived via immunoSEQ multiplex PCR, lists solely in-frame clones and lacks some. The sample lists around 18,000 clones, 45% to 65% occurring once. Regarding treatment: randomized to nivolumab then ipilimumab (arm A) or the reverse (arm B). The sequences come from CD8+ T cells sorted from blood (inferred from file names), collected from a patient given nivolumab and ipilimumab in sequence. Receptors were obtained from a human donor with melanoma.

This rearrangement joins TRBV27 to TRBJ2-3, with 9 bases lining up with TRBD2. The germline V gene has CDR1 MNHEY and CDR2 SMNVEV (reference sequence). CDR3 length: 16 amino acids. The V gene end was trimmed by 3 bases and the J gene end by 1 base; junction bases not matched to a gene: 5. CDR3 amino acids: CASSLVSSGGTDTQYF. Here the CDR3 DNA reads TGTGCCAGCAGTTTGGTGTCTAGCGGGGGCACAGATACGCAGTATTTT.

CDR3 loop: CASSYSSSGVTDTQYF. CDR3 sequence (DNA): TGTGCCAGCAGTTACTCATCTTCCGGAGTTACAGATACGCAGTATTTT. The chain combines TRBV6-5 with TRBJ2-3; D is uncertain. Per germline, CDR1 MNHEY and CDR2 SVGAGI. V gave up 0 bases and J gave up 3 bases, with 13 bases separating them. The CDR3 runs 16 residues.

This chain connects TRBV6-1 to TRBJ2-3; 9 bases match TRBD1. The germline V gene encodes CDR1 MNHNS and CDR2 SASEGT. Unmatched junction bases numbered 9, after V lost 6 bases and J lost 5 bases. The CDR3 sequence is 15 residues long. CDR3 sequence: CASSDYRGPGDTQYF. CDR3 in DNA: TGTGCCAGCAGCGATTACAGGGGGCCGGGAGATACGCAGTATTTT.

V usage is TRBV5-1 and J usage is TRBJ1-1; perhaps TRBD1 as D (5 bases). V dropped 1 base and J dropped 7 bases, with 23 bases sitting between them. The CDR3 is made up of 17 amino acids. Germline V lookup: CDR1 SGHRS, CDR2 YFSETQ. The CDR3 sequence is CASSLNALDIPWGEAFF. As DNA, the CDR3 is TGCGCCAGCAGCTTGAACGCCCTGGACATCCCTTGGGGTGAAGCTTTCTTT.

The chain has TRBV4-1 and TRBJ2-3; 10 bases align to TRBD2. The germline V gene encodes CDR1 MGHRA and CDR2 YSYEKL. The CDR3 consists of 15 residues. V was clipped by 4 bases and J by 5 bases; unmatched bases: 6. The CDR3 nucleotides are TGCGCCAGCAGCCTGCTGTTAGCGGGGGGAGATACGCAGTATTTT. It is translated as CASSLLLAGGDTQYF.

V usage is TRBV2 and J usage is TRBJ2-2; D is ambiguous. This CDR3 region has 13 residues. Germline V lookup: CDR1 SNHLY, CDR2 FYNNEI. The germline V and J ends were trimmed by 6 bases and 0 bases, with 5 bases remaining between them. The chain's CDR3 is CASSGPNTGELFF. The DNA for the CDR3 is TGTGCCAGCAGCGGTCCGAACACCGGGGAGCTGTTTTTT.